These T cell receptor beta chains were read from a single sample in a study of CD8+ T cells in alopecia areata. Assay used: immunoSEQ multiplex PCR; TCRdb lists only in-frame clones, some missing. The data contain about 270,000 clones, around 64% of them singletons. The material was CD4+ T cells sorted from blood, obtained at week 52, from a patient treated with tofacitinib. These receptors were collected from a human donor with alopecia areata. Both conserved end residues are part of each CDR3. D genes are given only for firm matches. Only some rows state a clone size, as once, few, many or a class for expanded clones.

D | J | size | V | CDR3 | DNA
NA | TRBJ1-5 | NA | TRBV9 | CASSRGSGDQPQHF | TGTGCCAGCAGCCGGGGGTCCGGCGATCAGCCCCAGCATTTT
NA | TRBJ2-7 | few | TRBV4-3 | CASSQIGTGLGEQYF | TGCGCCAGCAGCCAAATTGGGACGGGCCTCGGCGAGCAGTACTTC
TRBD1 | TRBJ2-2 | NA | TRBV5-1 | CASSPDRGQTGELFF | TGCGCCAGCAGCCCGGACAGGGGACAAACCGGGGAGCTGTTTTTT
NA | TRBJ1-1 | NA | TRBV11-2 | CASSTPRGHTEAFF | TGTGCCAGCAGCACCCCGCGGGGGCACACTGAAGCTTTCTTT
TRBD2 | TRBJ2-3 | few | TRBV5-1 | CASSTGRGDTQYF | TGCGCCAGCAGCACGGGGAGGGGTGATACGCAGTATTTT
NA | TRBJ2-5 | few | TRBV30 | CAWSPGGLQETQYF | TGTGCCTGGAGTCCCGGGGGACTCCAAGAGACCCAGTACTTC
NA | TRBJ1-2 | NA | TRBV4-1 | CASSQAGIYGYTF | TGCGCCAGCAGCCAGGCGGGAATCTATGGCTACACCTTC
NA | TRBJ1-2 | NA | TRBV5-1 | CASSLDPGLYGYTF | TGCGCCAGCAGCTTGGATCCAGGGCTCTATGGCTACACCTTC
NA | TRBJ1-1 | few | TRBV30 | CAWRGQLNTEAFF | TGTGCCTGGAGGGGACAACTTAACACTGAAGCTTTCTTT
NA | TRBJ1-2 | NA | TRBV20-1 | CSAKGYTF | TGCAGTGCCAAAGGCTACACCTTC
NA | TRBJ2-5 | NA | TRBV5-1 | CASSLGDFQETQYF | TGCGCCAGCAGCTTGGGGGACTTTCAAGAGACCCAGTACTTC
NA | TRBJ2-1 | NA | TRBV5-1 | CASSPPRALGLNEQFF | TGCGCCAGCAGCCCCCCCAGGGCCCTCGGCCTCAATGAGCAGTTCTTC
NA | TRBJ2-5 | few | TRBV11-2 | CASSVTGQLSLETQYF | TGTGCCAGCAGCGTCACTGGACAGTTAAGCCTCGAGACCCAGTACTTC
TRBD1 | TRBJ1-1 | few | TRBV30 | CAWSKTGGGEAFF | TGTGCCTGGAGTAAAACAGGGGGCGGCGAAGCTTTCTTT
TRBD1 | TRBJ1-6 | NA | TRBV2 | CASSPTGGFNSPLHF | TGTGCCAGCAGTCCGACAGGGGGGTTTAATTCACCCCTCCACTTT
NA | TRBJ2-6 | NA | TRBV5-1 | CASGSRDLGANVLTF | TGCGCCAGCGGTTCCAGGGATCTGGGGGCCAACGTCCTGACTTTC
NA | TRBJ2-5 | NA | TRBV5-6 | CASSLRLQETQYF | TGTGCCAGCAGCTTGAGGCTACAAGAGACCCAGTACTTC
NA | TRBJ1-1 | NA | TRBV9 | CASSVAGANTEAFF | TGTGCCAGCAGCGTCGCGGGGGCGAACACTGAAGCTTTCTTT
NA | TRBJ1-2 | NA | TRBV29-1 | CSVGAIYGYTF | TGCAGCGTGGGGGCGATCTATGGCTACACCTTC
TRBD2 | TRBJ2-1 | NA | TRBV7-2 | CASSWGTSARSDEQFF | TGTGCCAGCAGCTGGGGGACTAGCGCCCGCTCGGATGAGCAGTTCTTC
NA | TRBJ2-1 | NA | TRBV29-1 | CSVERGSYNEQFF | TGCAGCGTTGAAAGGGGCTCCTACAATGAGCAGTTCTTC
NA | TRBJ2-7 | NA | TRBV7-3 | CASSSGTGEYEQYF | TGTGCCAGCAGCTCCGGGACGGGAGAATACGAGCAGTACTTC
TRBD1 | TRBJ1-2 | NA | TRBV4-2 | CASSQDPRTGHGYTF | TGTGCCAGCAGCCAAGATCCGAGGACAGGGCATGGCTACACCTTC
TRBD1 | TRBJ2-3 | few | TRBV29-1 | CSKGQGDTQYF | TGCAGCAAAGGACAGGGAGATACGCAGTATTTT
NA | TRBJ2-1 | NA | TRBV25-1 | CASSESSFSSYNEQFF | TGTGCCAGCAGTGAATCGAGCTTTAGCTCCTACAATGAGCAGTTCTTC
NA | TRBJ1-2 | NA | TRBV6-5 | CASSYSFRNGYHTF | TGTGCCAGCAGTTACTCGTTCAGGAATGGATATCACACCTTC
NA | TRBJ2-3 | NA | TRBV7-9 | CASSLSTDTQYF | TGTGCCAGCAGCTTAAGCACAGATACGCAGTATTTT
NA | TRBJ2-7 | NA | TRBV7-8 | CASSLQRQYEQYF | TGTGCCAGCAGCCTCCAACGACAGTACGAGCAGTACTTC
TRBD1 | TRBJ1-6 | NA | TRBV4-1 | CASSRDRGSSYNSPLHF | TGCGCCAGCAGCCGGGACAGGGGAAGCTCCTATAATTCACCCCTCCACTTT
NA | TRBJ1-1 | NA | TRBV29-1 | CSVDGRGNTEAFF | TGCAGCGTTGATGGCAGGGGGAACACTGAAGCTTTCTTT
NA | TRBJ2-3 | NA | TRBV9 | CASSVTSSGGTDTQYF | TGTGCCAGCAGCGTGACTTCAAGCGGCGGGACAGATACGCAGTATTTT
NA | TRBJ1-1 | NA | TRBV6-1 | CASSVVNTEAFF | TGTGCCAGCAGTGTGGTGAACACTGAAGCTTTCTTT
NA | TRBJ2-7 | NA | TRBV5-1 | CASRAARAEPYYEQYF | TGCGCCAGCCGAGCGGCCAGGGCAGAGCCATACTACGAGCAGTACTTC
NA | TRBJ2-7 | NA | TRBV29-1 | CSVRPRQDEQYF | TGCAGCGTTCGTCCGAGACAAGACGAGCAGTACTTC
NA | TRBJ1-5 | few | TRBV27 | CASSFTGSGNQPQHF | TGTGCCAGCAGTTTCACAGGGTCGGGCAATCAGCCCCAGCATTTT
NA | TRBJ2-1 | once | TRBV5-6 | CASSPVSGALPNEQFF | TGTGCCAGCAGCCCAGTCTCGGGAGCCCTTCCTAATGAGCAGTTCTTC
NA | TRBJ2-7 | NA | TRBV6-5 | CASSYSWGGGYEQYF | TGTGCCAGCAGTTACTCGTGGGGGGGCGGCTACGAGCAGTACTTC
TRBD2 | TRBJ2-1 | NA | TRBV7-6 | CASSLGLAANEQFF | TGTGCCAGCAGCTTAGGACTAGCGGCCAATGAGCAGTTCTTC
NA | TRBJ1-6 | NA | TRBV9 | CASSMSSYNSPLHF | TGTGCCAGCAGCATGAGCTCCTATAATTCACCCCTCCACTTT
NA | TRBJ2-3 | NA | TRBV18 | CASSPRGDPTDTQYF | TGTGCCAGCTCACCGCGAGGGGATCCCACAGATACGCAGTATTTT
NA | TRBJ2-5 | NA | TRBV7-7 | CASSPTGNLETQYF | TGTGCTAGCAGCCCCACAGGGAACCTAGAGACCCAGTACTTC
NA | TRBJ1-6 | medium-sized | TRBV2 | CASTRGTIASPLHF | TGTGCCAGCACTCGCGGGACAATCGCATCACCCCTCCACTTT
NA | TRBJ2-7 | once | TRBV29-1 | CSVGRILGEQYF | TGCAGCGTTGGTCGGATACTGGGCGAGCAGTACTTC
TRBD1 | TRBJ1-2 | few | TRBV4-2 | CASTADRGIYGYTF | TGTGCCAGCACCGCGGACAGGGGCATCTATGGCTACACCTTC
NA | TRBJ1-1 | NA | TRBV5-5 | CASSLKPNTEAFF | TGTGCCAGCAGCTTGAAGCCGAACACTGAAGCTTTCTTT
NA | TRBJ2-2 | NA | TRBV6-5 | CATLGTDNTGELFF | TGTGCGACCTTGGGGACCGATAACACCGGGGAGCTGTTTTTT
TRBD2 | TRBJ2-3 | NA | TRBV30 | CAWTSGGTDTQYF | TGTGCCTGGACTAGCGGGGGCACAGATACGCAGTATTTT
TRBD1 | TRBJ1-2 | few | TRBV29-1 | CSVDEGAYGYTF | TGCAGCGTTGATGAGGGGGCATATGGCTACACCTTC
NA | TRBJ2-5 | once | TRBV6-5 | CASRRAVPLMETQYF | TGTGCCAGCAGGAGAGCGGTCCCCCTAATGGAGACCCAGTACTTC
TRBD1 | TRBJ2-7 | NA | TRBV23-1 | CASSPRQGANYYEQYF | TGCGCCAGCAGTCCCCGACAGGGGGCTAACTACTACGAGCAGTACTTC
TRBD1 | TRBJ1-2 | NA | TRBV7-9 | CASSHGQGSGYTF | TGTGCCAGCAGCCACGGACAGGGGAGTGGCTACACCTTC
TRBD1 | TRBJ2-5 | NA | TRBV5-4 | CASSPHPGQGRGAETQYF | TGTGCCAGCAGCCCCCACCCCGGACAGGGACGTGGCGCGGAGACCCAGTACTTC
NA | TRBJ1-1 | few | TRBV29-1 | CSVVEGGGTEAFF | TGCAGCGTTGTTGAGGGGGGAGGGACTGAAGCTTTCTTT
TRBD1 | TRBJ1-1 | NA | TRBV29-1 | CSDYGQVHEAFF | TGCAGCGACTATGGACAGGTTCATGAAGCTTTCTTT
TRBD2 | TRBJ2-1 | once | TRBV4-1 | CASSLIPGTSVINEQFF | TGCGCCAGCAGCCTCATCCCCGGGACTAGCGTAATCAATGAGCAGTTCTTC
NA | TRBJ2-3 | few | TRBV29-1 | CSVSGLGSTDTQYF | TGCAGCGTCTCCGGGCTGGGCTCCACAGATACGCAGTATTTT
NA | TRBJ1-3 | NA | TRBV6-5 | CASSYSRNGPGNTIYF | TGTGCCAGCAGTTACTCAAGGAACGGGCCGGGAAACACCATATATTTT
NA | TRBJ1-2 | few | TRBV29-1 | CSVSWTVGAAGYTF | TGCAGCGTCTCGTGGACAGTAGGGGCGGCGGGCTACACCTTC
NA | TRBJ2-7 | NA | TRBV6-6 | CASSSRMGPTYEQYF | TGTGCCAGCAGTTCTAGAATGGGGCCGACCTACGAGCAGTACTTC